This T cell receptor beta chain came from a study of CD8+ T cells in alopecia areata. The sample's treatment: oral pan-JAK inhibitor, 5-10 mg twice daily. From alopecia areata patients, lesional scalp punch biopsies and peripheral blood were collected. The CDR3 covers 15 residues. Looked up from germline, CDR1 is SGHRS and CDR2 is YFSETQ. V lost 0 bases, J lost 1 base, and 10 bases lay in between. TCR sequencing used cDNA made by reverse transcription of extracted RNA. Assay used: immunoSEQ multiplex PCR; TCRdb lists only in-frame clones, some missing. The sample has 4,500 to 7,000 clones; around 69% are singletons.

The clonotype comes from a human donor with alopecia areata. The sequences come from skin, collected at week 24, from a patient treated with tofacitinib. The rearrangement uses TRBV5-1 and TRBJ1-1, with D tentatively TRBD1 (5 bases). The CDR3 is CASSLEFGGNTEAFF. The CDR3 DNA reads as TGCGCCAGCAGCTTGGAGTTCGGGGGGAACACTGAAGCTTTCTTT.